Included here is one TCR beta chain sequence, with context. It has no known antigen specificity. Base-call qualities are not available, and no considerably larger clone is one nucleotide away. The sample originates from a study of shared clonotypes between healthy human individuals (dated by TCRdb to the early 2020s). About the investigation overall: A couple of women and a few men aged 18 to 49 years were included in the cohort. Per donor, three plates each were used for CD4 naive and CD4 memory, two for CD8 naive, and one for CD8 memory. Blood TCR repertoires of roughly five healthy adults were deeply sequenced to estimate repertoire size and the extent of clonotype sharing between individuals. Different laboratories and diverse techniques were used to prepare libraries and sequence TCR repertoires, to increase sequencing depth and limit assay-specific biases. Per donor, leukapheresis produced somewhere between about 0.94 and 10 billion PBMCs. The paper as a whole reports these results and caveats: Incomplete sequencing was indicated by rarefaction of sorted-subset datasets, despite the large sequencing depth. Across a handful of donors, around 5% of naive CD4, approximately 3.6% of naive CD8, about 2.3% of memory CD4, and 0.4% of memory CD8 clonotypes were shared. Only blood was sampled, and tissue TCR repertoires likely differ from those in blood. Estimated clonotype richness was generally larger for naive than for memory subsets. Based on pairwise subsampling, the degree of clonotype sharing among donors was expected to be affected by sequencing depth. The genetic and exposure-history diversity represented was limited by the small number of donors. Higher generation probabilities were observed for clonotypes shared by all four sorted-subset donors than for non-shared clonotypes.

TCR CDR3 regions were amplified from genomic DNA by multiplex PCR using the deep immunoSEQ assay. Genomic DNA extracted from each cell subset was distributed evenly over all wells of several immunoSEQ 96-well plates, and each plate served as one replicate. Each replicate PCR for sorted subsets received roughly 0.2 ug genomic DNA, equal to some 32,000 T cell genomes. The purified libraries were quantified using a Qubit 3.0 fluorometer, sized with a Bioanalyzer 2100, and then quantified again using the KAPA Library Quantification kit. Every immunoSEQ 96-well plate was sequenced on a separate single-read 150-cycle Illumina NextSeq 550 flow cell. The original methods were these. Because the immunoSEQ output held only junctional sequences and lacked quality scores, the filtering could not match the filtering applied to full-length reads. Sequences were annotated with PyIR, a Python wrapper for IgBLAST v1.9, and V/J genes and CDR3 were assigned using IMGT germline references. Any read was removed if the V/J assignment was weak (E-value above 1e-6), the CDR3 was missing, or the read contained stop codons, out-of-frame junctions, or ambiguous translated residues. A V3J clonotype was defined by an identical inferred V gene, J gene, and CDR3 amino acid sequence. Percentage overlap between repertoires was computed as shared unique clonotypes divided by the size of the smaller repertoire. Three approaches were used to assess repertoire richness: RTK rarefaction, the Chao1 estimator, and Recon v2.1 estimates of unobserved clonotypes. For all TCRbeta clonotypes obtained by the gDNA method from a few donors, generation probabilities were computed with OLGA. TCRdb obtained this table from immuneACCESS and retained in-frame rearrangements with V and J assigned. These tables miss some clones; where compared with another copy, unresolved V genes account for less than half of the shortfall, and the remainder is unexplained. V, J and clone size were drawn from that table, and D and trimming were deduced from the DNA. This sample comprises fewer than 1.8 million clones, 97% to 99% of them detected only once. The biggest ten clones account for 0.36% of the sample.

For CDR1 and CDR2, the germline V gene lists SGHRS and YFSETQ. V is shortened by 0 bases, J by 0 bases, and the region joining them spans 12 bases. The cysteine opens and the phenylalanine closes a CDR3 of 17 amino acids. The entry retains the CDR3 DNA only, 51 bases that are in frame from base 1. The donors were healthy, HIV-negative adults with no recently reported acute infections or vaccinations. Only Caucasian adults living in Nashville, Tennessee, USA were represented among the donors. CD4+ T cells were enriched by magnetic negative selection; naive cells were then positively selected on CD45RA, and the negative fraction formed the memory subset. After blood collection by leukapheresis, PBMCs were isolated using Ficoll-Histopaque density gradient centrifugation and then cryopreserved in the vapor phase of liquid nitrogen. Analytical flow cytometry was used to check the purity and quantity of each magnetically sorted T cell population. Each sorted fraction had its genomic DNA isolated and then quantified by UV absorbance on a Nanodrop 2000c.

The source of this sequence is a man aged 25-40 years in good health. The V and J segments used are TRBV5-1 and TRBJ1-4; TRBD1 is a possible D gene, resting on 5 matching bases. The sequenced material came from naive CD4+ T cells sorted from blood. The sample's cell subset or site, from its label and the paper: CD45RA+ positively selected. The base sequence is TGCGCCAGCAGCTTGGCCGACGGGGGTGCAACTAATGAAAAACTGTTTTTT. Its protein reads: CASSLADGGATNEKLFF.